The 11 T cell receptor beta chains in this list originate from one sample, sequenced in a study of human T cells and chemical hapten exposure. Noted time point: patch test 1, 2 weeks after DPC sensitization. The treatment: therapeutic diphenylcyclopropenone sensitization with weekly scalp DPC. TCRdb independently ran MiXCR on the RACE reads; one entry per CDR3 protein. The data contain some 80,000 distinct CDR3 sequences, around 11% of them singletons. Sequencing was performed on whole blood, taken in connection with sensitization to the hapten diphenylcyclopropenone (DPC). The receptors originated from a woman aged 45-65 years with alopecia areata. Some clones in this sample may be carry-over from other donors' samples.

This clonotype was picked up many times. V and J are TRBV5-6 and TRBJ1-1, with TRBD1 matching 7 bases. The trim removed 2 bases at V and 4 bases at J, leaving 11 bases unmatched. Germline V gene sequence: CDR1 SGHDT, CDR2 YYEEEE. This CDR3 region has 16 residues. The CDR3 protein is CASSFYRGRPSTEAFF. CDR3 coding DNA: TGTGCCAGCAGCTTCTACAGGGGACGCCCCAGCACTGAAGCTTTCTTT.

There are a few counts of this clonotype. CDR3 region: CAWNPSGPEAFF. In DNA form, the CDR3 reads TGTGCCTGGAATCCCTCGGGGCCTGAAGCTTTCTTT. V and J are TRBV30 and TRBJ1-1; D is perhaps TRBD1 (5 bases). V shed 4 bases and J shed 6 bases, with 12 bases lying between them. Germline CDR1 and CDR2: GTSNPN and SVGIG (reference sequence). The CDR3 contains 12 residues.

This chain links TRBV18 with TRBJ1-1; D is uncertain. Germline CDR1 and CDR2: KGHSH and LQKENI. This CDR3 has 14 amino acids. The ends were cut back, 1 base at V and 4 bases at J, with 10 bases in the middle. CDR3 coding DNA: TGTGCCAGCTCACCACTGGGGAGGAGCACTGAAGCTTTCTTT. It specifies CASSPLGRSTEAFF. Full variable domain (rest looked up from reference TRBV18 and TRBJ1-1): NAGVMQNPRHLVRRRGQEARLRCSPMKGHSHVYWYRQLPEEGLKFMVYLQKENIIDESGMPKERFSAEFPKEGPSILRIQQVVRGDSAAYFCASSPLGRSTEAFFGQGTRLTVV.

This clonotype was observed many times. The J gene is TRBJ2-2, the V gene TRBV7-3, with D possibly being TRBD1 (6 bases). The CDR3 sequence is 16 residues long. Germline V CDR1 and CDR2: SGHTA, FQGTGA. V was trimmed by 4 bases and J by 2 bases, leaving 14 bases between them. The CDR3 DNA reads as TGTGCCAGCAGCTCCTCCGGGACATTAAACACCGGGGAGCTGTTTTTT. This translates into CASSSSGTLNTGELFF. The full variable domain, in which reference TRBV7-3 and TRBJ2-2 provide the parts outside the CDR3, is GAGVSQTPSNKVTEKGKYVELRCDPISGHTALYWYRQSLGQGPEFLIYFQGTGAADDSGLPNDRFFAVRPEGSVSTLKIQRTERGDSAVYLCASSSSGTLNTGELFFGEGSRLTVL.

This clonotype was observed a handful of times. CDR3 DNA: TGTGCCAGCAGTGAAACCAGGGGTATTGAGGGCTACACCTTC. It specifies CASSETRGIEGYTF. The chain recombines TRBV2 with TRBJ1-2, with D possibly matching TRBD1 (6 bases). V lost 2 bases and J 8 bases, leaving 15 bases between the germline ends. CDR3 length equals 14 residues. The germline V gene has CDR1 SNHLY and CDR2 FYNNEI.

The chain joins TRBV28 to TRBJ1-2, with D unresolved. V was pared by 5 bases and J by 4 bases, with 8 bases between. Germline V lookup: CDR1 MDHEN, CDR2 SYDVKM. This CDR3 is built from 12 residues. The CDR3 DNA sequence: TGTGCCAGCAGTCCCCGGATCTATGGCTACACCTTC. Translating it yields CASSPRIYGYTF.

This clonotype occurred a few times. The rearrangement joins TRBV6-2 or TRBV6-3 to TRBJ1-5; TRBD1 might be the D (5 bases). Germline V lookup: CDR1 MNHEY, CDR2 SVGEGT. The V end lost 4 bases, the J end lost 6 bases, and 16 bases lay between the germline ends. The CDR3 totals 15 residues. Here the CDR3 reads CASSWGSPNSQPQHF. CDR3 bases: TGTGCCAGCAGTTGGGGGTCCCCCAACAGTCAGCCCCAGCATTTT.

The table lists this clonotype with a few counts. This sequence joins TRBV7-2 and TRBJ2-2; 9 bases are a match to TRBD2. After removal of 5 bases from V and 2 bases from J, the junction contained 6 bases not matched to a gene. CDR1 and CDR2 (germline): SGHTA, FQGNSA. The CDR3 consists of 16 residues. The CDR3 region has the DNA TGTGCCAGCAGCCATTATAGCGGGAGTAACACCGGGGAGCTGTTTTTT. This gives the protein CASSHYSGSNTGELFF.

This chain joins TRBV12-3 or TRBV12-4 and TRBJ1-5; 7 bases are a match to TRBD1. The J segment lost 7 bases and the V segment lost 6 bases, leaving 12 bases of the junction unmatched. This CDR3 is 15 amino acids long. This CDR3 is CASRPGGGGGQPQHF. For the CDR3, the DNA is TGTGCCAGCAGGCCCGGGGGAGGGGGCGGACAGCCCCAGCATTTT.

This clonotype has more than one count but fewer than ten. The junction departs from the called germline gene at one end, perhaps through a read error. J is TRBJ2-6 and V is TRBV3-1; tentative D call: TRBD2 (5 bases). The CDR3 is 14 amino acids. Germline assignment: CDR1 LGHDT and CDR2 YNNKEL (reference sequence). This chain's CDR3 is CASSPRTGVNVLTF. The CDR3, as DNA: TGTGCCAGCAGCCCAAGGACTGGGGTCAACGTCCTGACTTTC. The variable domain in full, completed from reference TRBV3-1 and TRBJ2-6, reads DTAVSQTPKYLVTQMGNDKSIKCEQNLGHDTMYWYKQDSKKFLKIMFSYNNKELIINETVPNRFSPKSPDKAHLNLHINSLELGDSAVYFCASSPRTGVNVLTFGAGSRLTVL.

Points on this clonotype: This may be a read error: a much more frequent sequence differs by one nucleotide. This chain joins TRBV7-2 and TRBJ2-5; possibly TRBD1 for D (6 bases). Germline V gives CDR1 SGHTA, CDR2 FQGNSA. The CDR3 spans 15 residues. The CDR3 coding sequence is TGTGCCATCAGCTTAAAAACTTGGGACAAAGAGACCCAGTACTTC. Amino acids: CAISLKTWDKETQYF. Full variable domain (missing parts from reference TRBV7-2 and TRBJ2-5): GAGVSQSPSNKVTEKGKDVELRCDPISGHTALYWYRQSLGQGLEFLIYFQGNSAPDKSGLPSDRFSAERTGGSVSTLTIQRTQQEDSAVYLCAISLKTWDKETQYFGPGTRLLVL.